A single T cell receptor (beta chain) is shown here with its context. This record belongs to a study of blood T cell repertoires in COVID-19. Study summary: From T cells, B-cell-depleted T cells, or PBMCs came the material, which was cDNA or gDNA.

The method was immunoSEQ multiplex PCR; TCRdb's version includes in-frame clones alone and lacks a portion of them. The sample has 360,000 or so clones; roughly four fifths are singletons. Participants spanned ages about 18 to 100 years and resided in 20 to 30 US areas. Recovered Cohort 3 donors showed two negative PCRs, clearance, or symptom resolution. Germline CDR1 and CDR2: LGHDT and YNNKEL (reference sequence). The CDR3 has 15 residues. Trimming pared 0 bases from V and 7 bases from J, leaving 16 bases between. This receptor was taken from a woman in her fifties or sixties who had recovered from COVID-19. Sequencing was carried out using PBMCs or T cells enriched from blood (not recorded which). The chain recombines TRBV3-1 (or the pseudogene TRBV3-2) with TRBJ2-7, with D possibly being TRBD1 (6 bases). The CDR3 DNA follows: TGTGCCAGCAGCCAAGATTCCAGGGGAGCTCGGGAGCAGTACTTC. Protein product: CASSQDSRGAREQYF.